The rows below give T cell receptor beta chains drawn from one sample of a study of vaccination and CD4 T cells after COVID-19. The antigens for these receptors are not known. TCRdb used MiXCR to reprocess the PCR reads, holding one entry per CDR3 protein. The sample lists some 16,000 distinct CDR3 sequences, 45% to 55% occurring once. What was sequenced was CD4+ T cells from blood, cultured in vitro. The receptors shown here come from a human donor who had recovered from COVID-19. Each CDR3 is given with its conserved first and last residue. The order of the fields is V gene, J gene, D gene, clone size, CDR3 protein, CDR3 DNA. The D gene is left open where the match is weak. Clone size, where shown, is once, few, many, or a class for clones that have expanded.

TRBV7-9	TRBJ1-6	TRBD1	once	CASSSGTEGSPLHF	TGTGCCAGCAGCTCTGGGACAGAGGGTTCACCCCTCCACTTT
TRBV10-3	TRBJ2-5	TRBD1	.	CAISVGTGPRRETQYF	TGTGCCATCAGTGTAGGGACAGGACCCCGTAGAGAGACCCAGTACTTC
TRBV19	TRBJ1-1	.	once	CASSIGGGQLNTEAFF	TGTGCCAGTAGTATAGGAGGAGGGCAGTTGAACACTGAAGCTTTCTTT
TRBV9	TRBJ2-2	.	.	CASSPPGSGEAGELFF	TGTGCCAGCAGCCCGCCGGGCTCCGGGGAGGCCGGGGAGCTGTTTTTT
TRBV6-4	TRBJ1-1	.	few	CASRQDRNTEAFF	TGTGCCAGCAGACAAGACAGGAACACTGAAGCTTTCTTT
TRBV20-1	TRBJ1-1	.	few	CSGRGGGNTEAFF	TGCAGTGGTAGAGGGGGGGGGAACACTGAAGCTTTCTTT
TRBV6-2/TRBV6-3	TRBJ1-2	TRBD1	few	CASSSGQGNYGYTF	TGTGCCAGCAGCTCCGGACAGGGCAACTATGGCTACACCTTC
TRBV7-9	TRBJ2-5	.	.	CASRREVGTQYF	TGTGCCAGCAGGCGAGAGGTTGGGACCCAGTACTTC
TRBV2	TRBJ2-2	TRBD2	.	CTGAGVTGELFF	TGTACCGGAGCGGGAGTTACCGGGGAGCTGTTTTTT
TRBV6-2/TRBV6-3	TRBJ2-5	TRBD2	.	CASTKGGRLETQYF	TGTGCCAGCACCAAGGGCGGGAGGTTGGAGACCCAGTACTTC
TRBV20-1	TRBJ2-2	.	few	CSGLQGNTGELFF	TGCAGTGGTCTACAGGGTAACACCGGGGAGCTGTTTTTT
TRBV20-1	TRBJ1-1	.	few	CSAHAQGSTEAFF	TGCAGTGCTCACGCTCAGGGTTCCACTGAAGCTTTCTTT
TRBV7-3	TRBJ1-2	TRBD1	.	CASSRGQGGGYTF	TGTGCCAGCAGCCGGGGACAGGGGGGTGGCTACACCTTC
TRBV20-1	TRBJ1-1	.	few	CSASKSMNTEAFF	TGCAGTGCTAGCAAGAGTATGAACACTGAAGCTTTCTTT
TRBV5-1	TRBJ1-2	.	.	CASSWYSSNGYTF	TGCGCCAGCAGTTGGTACTCCTCAAACGGCTACACCTTC
TRBV9	TRBJ2-5	.	.	CASSRRMRETQYF	TGTGCCAGCAGCCGTAGGATGAGGGAGACCCAGTACTTC
TRBV27	TRBJ2-3	TRBD2	few	CASSFAGGPTDTQYF	TGTGCCAGCAGTTTCGCGGGAGGACCAACAGATACGCAGTATTTT
TRBV20-1	TRBJ1-2	.	.	CSASTSNHYGYTF	TGCAGTGCTTCGACGTCGAACCACTATGGCTACACCTTC
TRBV20-1	TRBJ1-4	.	.	CSARVHGRVGEKLFF	TGCAGTGCTAGGGTCCACGGCAGGGTTGGTGAAAAACTGTTTTTT
TRBV11-3	TRBJ2-2	TRBD2	.	CASSYTGLAGTGELFF	TGTGCCAGCAGCTATACGGGACTAGCGGGCACCGGGGAGCTGTTTTTT
TRBV18	TRBJ1-1	.	.	CASSPPGGRDTEAFF	TGTGCCAGCTCACCACCGGGAGGTAGGGACACTGAAGCTTTCTTT
TRBV27	TRBJ1-2	TRBD1	few	CASRKTGWDYGYTF	TGTGCCAGCAGGAAGACAGGGTGGGACTATGGCTACACCTTC
TRBV2	TRBJ2-1	TRBD2	.	CASRAGTSTLNEQFF	TGTGCCAGCAGAGCCGGGACTAGCACGTTGAATGAGCAGTTCTTC
TRBV29-1	TRBJ1-2	.	.	CSVDSSYGYTF	TGCAGCGTTGACTCTAGCTATGGCTACACCTTC